This passage covers 29 T cell receptor beta chains from one sample sequenced in a study of T cells in Graves' hyperthyroidism and ophthalmopathy. Using RNA transcripts as the source, TCR beta CDR3 regions were amplified. HTBI primers were used for first-round RT-PCR of the TCR CDR3. Each CDR3 protein gets one entry after TCRdb re-called the multiplex PCR reads with MiXCR. The sample lists about 300,000 distinct CDR3 sequences; approximately 14% were seen once. The sequenced material came from blood. These TCRs come from a woman aged 40-49 years with Graves' hyperthyroidism.

This clonotype was observed at least ten times. J is TRBJ2-2 and V is TRBV7-9, with 7 bases aligning to TRBD2. Germline CDR1 and CDR2: SEHNR and FQNEAQ (reference sequence). The CDR3 extends over 17 amino acids. Trimming removed 5 bases from V and 3 bases from J; junction bases left unmatched: 12. CDR3 region: CASSPHTPLADTGELFF. The DNA for the CDR3 is TGTGCCAGCAGCCCCCATACTCCCCTAGCGGACACCGGGGAGCTGTTTTTT.

At least ten counts were recorded for this clonotype. The chain recombines TRBV20-1 with TRBJ1-6; a possible D gene is TRBD1 (6 bases). V was clipped by 6 bases and J by 9 bases, with 18 bases between them. CDR3 length: 14 residues. CDR1 and CDR2 from the germline V gene are DFQATT and SNEGSKA (reference sequence). The CDR3 bases are TGCAGTGCCCCGGAACACAGGGAGCGTTCACCCCTCCACTTT. This translates into CSAPEHRERSPLHF.

This clonotype was seen repeatedly, ten times or more. This sequence joins TRBV3-1 and TRBJ1-1, with D maybe TRBD1 (5 bases). The CDR3 totals 13 residues. V was clipped by 0 bases and J by 9 bases, with 11 bases between them. Germline CDR1 is LGHDT and CDR2 is YNNKEL (reference sequence). The CDR3 here is CASSQDRGAKAFF. Here the CDR3 DNA reads TGTGCCAGCAGCCAAGATCGAGGGGCCAAAGCTTTCTTT.

This clonotype was recorded many times. This chain uses TRBV20-1 with TRBJ1-1, with D perhaps TRBD1 (5 bases). CDR1 is DFQATT, CDR2 SNEGSKA, per germline (reference sequence). The CDR3 extends over 16 amino acids. The V and J ends lost 2 bases and 5 bases respectively, with 21 bases between them. CDR3 nucleotide sequence: TGCAGTGCTAGATTACATCGGGACCGCTGGCGGACTGAAGCTTTCTTT. Translation: CSARLHRDRWRTEAFF.

This clonotype was detected many times. The chain links TRBV19 to TRBJ1-2; no reliable D call. V dropped 7 bases and J dropped 6 bases, with 15 bases sitting between them. The CDR3 sequence is 13 residues long. Germline values: CDR1 LNHDA, CDR2 SQIVND (reference sequence). DNA of the CDR3: TGTGCCAGTATACGGACGCCAAGCGATGGCTACACCTTC. This gives the protein CASIRTPSDGYTF.

This clonotype was seen repeatedly, ten times or more. The rearrangement links TRBV20-1 to TRBJ1-2, with 8 bases matching TRBD1. Germline values: CDR1 DFQATT, CDR2 SNEGSKA (reference sequence). Unmatched junction bases numbered 7, after V lost 5 bases and J lost 5 bases. There are 13 residues in the CDR3. The chain's CDR3 is CSADDRGRYGYTF. CDR3 sequence (DNA): TGCAGTGCTGATGACAGGGGTCGGTATGGCTACACCTTC.

This clonotype was counted at least ten times. The chain carries TRBV3-1 and TRBJ2-7; TRBD1 matches at 9 bases. The CDR3 is 15 amino acids. Germline V gene data show CDR1 as LGHDT and CDR2 as YNNKEL (reference sequence). Trimming removed 3 bases from V and 5 bases from J; junction bases left unmatched: 8. The CDR3 is CASSHRDRAINEQYF. The DNA for the CDR3 is TGTGCCAGCAGCCACCGGGACAGGGCTATTAACGAGCAGTACTTC.

The chain employs TRBV5-1 and TRBJ1-2; D is perhaps TRBD1 (6 bases). In germline, CDR1 is SGHRS, CDR2 YFSETQ. V shed 4 bases and J shed 7 bases, with 20 bases lying between them. The CDR3 spans 15 residues. The CDR3 region has the DNA TGCGCCAGCAGCGAAGGGGATGCAGGGACAAGTGGCTACACCTTC. Its translation: CASSEGDAGTSGYTF. Full variable domain (missing parts from reference TRBV5-1 and TRBJ1-2): KAGVTQTPRYLIKTRGQQVTLSCSPISGHRSVSWYQQTPGQGLQFLFEYFSETQRNKGNFPGRFSGRQFSNSRSEMNVSTLELGDSALYLCASSEGDAGTSGYTFGSGTRLTVV.

In this sample, this clonotype turned up many times. The chain has TRBV2 and TRBJ1-1, with D unclear. The germline V gene has CDR1 SNHLY and CDR2 FYNNEI. The CDR3 covers 13 residues. Trimming took 8 bases from V and 1 from J, leaving 11 bases between them. DNA for the CDR3: TGTGCCAGCGTTTATAACAAGAACACTGAAGCTTTCTTT. Encoded protein: CASVYNKNTEAFF.

J is TRBJ1-5 and V is TRBV27; D not certain. The CDR3 loop spans 17 amino acids. Trimming stripped 5 bases from V and 0 bases from J, with 17 bases between. CDR1 and CDR2 (germline): MNHEY, SMNVEV (reference sequence). The CDR3 spells CASSKYRAGTSNQPQHF. CDR3 nucleotides: TGTGCCAGCAGTAAATATCGGGCAGGAACTAGCAATCAGCCCCAGCATTTT.

Turning to this clonotype: This may be a read error: a much more frequent sequence differs by one nucleotide. The chain is built from TRBV12-3 or TRBV12-4 and TRBJ1-2; 7 nucleotides match TRBD1. The CDR3 has 14 residues. The CDR3 DNA follows: TGTGCCAGCAGTTTAAGGGACAGAACCTATAGCTACACCTTC. Protein product: CASSLRDRTYSYTF.

The CDR3 region has the DNA TGTGCCAGCAGCCAAGAGCGGATCCCGAACACCGGGGAGCTGTTTTTT. Translation: CASSQERIPNTGELFF. The J gene is TRBJ2-2, the V gene TRBV14; D is ambiguous. Trimming removed 0 bases from V and 0 bases from J, with 8 bases in between. Looked up from germline, CDR1 is SGHDN and CDR2 is FVKESK. The CDR3 has 16 amino acids.

At least ten counts were recorded for this clonotype. The chain is built from TRBV7-9 and TRBJ1-2; D unresolved. This CDR3 has 12 residues. Trimming cost V 7 bases and J 10 bases, with 16 bases left between them. Germline CDR1 is SEHNR and CDR2 is FQNEAQ (reference sequence). The CDR3 DNA follows: TGTGCCAGCACTGGAACCTCGCAGGACTACACCTTC. Its protein product is CASTGTSQDYTF.

This clonotype was seen many times. This chain connects TRBV29-1 to TRBJ1-1, with 11 positions matching TRBD1. The CDR3 runs to 12 residues. V lost 7 bases to trimming and J lost 3 bases; unmatched junction nucleotides: 1. The germline gives CDR1 SQVTM, CDR2 ANQGSEA. The CDR3 spells CSAGQGDTEAFF. CDR3 nucleotides: TGCAGCGCGGGACAGGGGGACACTGAAGCTTTCTTT.

This clonotype was counted ten times or more. The J gene is TRBJ2-1, the V gene TRBV2, with TRBD1 matching over 9 bases. V lost 7 bases to trimming and J lost 8 bases; unmatched junction nucleotides: 3. CDR3 length: 12 residues. Germline V gene data show CDR1 as SNHLY and CDR2 as FYNNEI. CDR3: CASKRQGDEQFF. CDR3 sequence (DNA): TGTGCCAGCAAGCGACAGGGGGATGAGCAGTTCTTC.

This clonotype was found many times. The genes are TRBV19 and TRBJ1-1; D is ambiguous. Germline-derived CDR1 and CDR2 are LNHDA and SQIVND (reference sequence). Trimming stripped 5 bases from V and 5 bases from J, with 15 bases between. The CDR3 spans 14 residues. The CDR3 loop is CASSVLEGLTEAFF. CDR3 nucleotides: TGTGCCAGTAGTGTGCTGGAGGGATTGACTGAAGCTTTCTTT. Drawing the rest from reference TRBV19 and TRBJ1-1, the complete variable domain is DGGITQSPKYLFRKEGQNVTLSCEQNLNHDAMYWYRQDPGQGLRLIYYSQIVNDFQKGDIAEGYSVSREKKESFPLTVTSAQKNPTAFYLCASSVLEGLTEAFFGQGTRLTVV.

The table lists this clonotype with a few counts. V is TRBV15 and J is TRBJ1-2; possible D gene TRBD1, 6 bases. This CDR3 has 15 amino acids. The germline V gene encodes CDR1 LNHNV and CDR2 YYDKDF (reference sequence). Trimming stripped 0 bases from V and 0 bases from J, with 8 bases between. CDR3 coding DNA: TGTGCCACCAGCAGAGACAGGGGAGCTAACTATGGCTACACCTTC. Its translation is CATSRDRGANYGYTF.

V and J are TRBV29-1 and TRBJ2-5; 7 bases are shared with TRBD1. Trimming cost V 1 base and J 2 bases; bases outside gene matches: 10. Germline CDR1 is SQVTM and CDR2 is ANQGSEA. The CDR3 contains 16 residues. CDR3 protein: CSVEAQNRGPQETQYF. The CDR3 region has the DNA TGCAGCGTTGAAGCCCAAAACAGGGGCCCTCAAGAGACCCAGTACTTC.

This clonotype was seen at least ten times. The chain carries TRBV12-3 or TRBV12-4 and TRBJ2-1; 14 positions agree with TRBD2. V trimming: 6 bases; J trimming: 5 bases; junction bases outside the gene matches: 12. This CDR3 comprises 18 residues. The CDR3 sequence is CASRRGLAGVRKNNEQFF. For the CDR3, the DNA is TGTGCCAGCAGACGGGGACTAGCGGGAGTTCGCAAAAACAATGAGCAGTTCTTC.

The rearrangement links TRBV20-1 to TRBJ2-7; TRBD2 matches at 10 bases. The CDR3 length is 14 residues. Looked up from germline, CDR1 is DFQATT and CDR2 is SNEGSKA (reference sequence). After removal of 6 bases from V and 4 bases from J, the junction contained 9 bases not matched to a gene. This chain's CDR3 is CSATRLAGAYEQYF. In nucleotides, the CDR3 is TGCAGTGCCACTCGACTAGCGGGTGCTTACGAGCAGTACTTC.

This clonotype was observed at least ten times. The chain uses TRBV6-1 and TRBJ2-5; TRBD2 matches 8 bases. Unmatched junction bases numbered 4, after V lost 5 bases and J lost 2 bases. This CDR3 region has 14 residues. Germline CDR1 and CDR2: MNHNS and SASEGT. The CDR3, as DNA: TGTGCCAGCAGTACTAGCGGACGACAAGAGACCCAGTACTTC. Its protein product is CASSTSGRQETQYF.

This clonotype was counted at least ten times. The V and J genes are TRBV2 and TRBJ2-1, with TRBD2 matching over 10 bases. CDR1 and CDR2 (germline): SNHLY, FYNNEI. This CDR3 region has 15 residues. Losses at the gene ends were 10 bases for V and 8 bases for J; bases not matched to a gene: 14. The CDR3 DNA reads as TGTGCCACCGAAGCGGGAGGGATAATCGACTATGAGCAGTTCTTC. Amino acids: CATEAGGIIDYEQFF.

This clonotype was detected ten times or more. J is TRBJ1-2 and V is TRBV19; D not resolved. V lost 3 bases to trimming and J lost 6 bases, with 14 bases between them. CDR1 is LNHDA and CDR2 is SQIVND in the germline V gene (reference sequence). The CDR3 spans 14 residues. The CDR3 DNA reads TGTGCCAGTAGTATTTTTGATACAGCTGATGGCTACACCTTC. This sequence encodes CASSIFDTADGYTF.

This clonotype was seen at least ten times. The V call is TRBV12-5, the J call TRBJ1-1; D not resolved. CDR3 size: 12 residues. From germline, CDR1 is LGHNT and CDR2 FRNRAP. Between the trimmed V and J ends, which lost 4 bases and 11 bases, there was a span of 14 bases. The CDR3 is CASGSRSSSAFF. The CDR3 bases are TGTGCTAGTGGTTCACGTTCCAGCTCCGCTTTCTTT. Full variable domain (remainder filled in from reference TRBV12-5 and TRBJ1-1): DARVTQTPRHKVTEMGQEVTMRCQPILGHNTVFWYRQTMMQGLELLAYFRNRAPLDDSGMPKDRFSAEMPDATLATLKIQPSEPRDSAVYFCASGSRSSSAFFGQGTRLTVV.

This clonotype has ten or more counts. DNA for the CDR3: TGTGCCAGCAGCCTCCGACCGGGCGAGCAGTACTTC. This sequence encodes CASSLRPGEQYF. This chain uses TRBV28 with TRBJ2-7; D gene uncertain. Trimming shortened V by 6 bases and J by 6 bases, and 12 bases separated the two germline ends. The CDR3 sequence is 12 residues long. CDR1 is MDHEN, CDR2 SYDVKM, per germline. Combining the CDR3 with reference TRBV28 and TRBJ2-7 gives the whole variable domain DVKVTQSSRYLVKRTGEKVFLECVQDMDHENMFWYRQDPGLGLRLIYFSYDVKMKEKGDIPEGYSVSREKKERFSLILESASTNQTSMYLCASSLRPGEQYFGPGTRLTVT.

J is TRBJ1-5 and V is TRBV2; weak D call: TRBD1 (6 bases). Trimming stripped 5 bases from V and 1 base from J, with 12 bases between. This CDR3 comprises 15 residues. The germline gives CDR1 SNHLY, CDR2 FYNNEI. Here the CDR3 reads CASSLEQGSNQPQHF. CDR3 coding DNA: TGTGCCAGCAGTTTGGAACAGGGAAGCAATCAGCCCCAGCATTTT.

In its sample, this clonotype was seen many times. The chain links TRBV12-3 or TRBV12-4 to TRBJ2-3; 7 bases line up with TRBD2. V shed 5 bases, J shed 4 bases, and the junction held 12 bases outside the gene matches. The CDR3 contains 16 residues. CDR3: CASSLHTGLGSDTQYF. As DNA, the CDR3 is TGTGCCAGCAGTCTACACACAGGACTAGGATCAGATACGCAGTATTTT.

This clonotype appeared many times. V is TRBV6-1 and J is TRBJ2-1; 10 bases are shared with TRBD2. J was trimmed by 4 bases and V by 7 bases; bases with no gene match: 7. The CDR3 totals 15 residues. The germline gives CDR1 MNHNS, CDR2 SASEGT. CDR3 sequence reads: CASTLSGRPYNEQFF. For the CDR3, the DNA is TGTGCCAGCACTCTTAGCGGGAGGCCTTACAATGAGCAGTTCTTC.

This clonotype has ten or more counts. The chain combines TRBV20-1 with TRBJ1-5, with D perhaps matching TRBD1 (6 bases). The CDR3 has 14 residues. The V end was cut by 3 bases, the J end by 5 bases, with 14 bases between. Germline V CDR1 and CDR2: DFQATT, SNEGSKA (reference sequence). In DNA, the CDR3 is TGCAGTGCTAGGGAGGGGGGCGCGTATCAGCCCCAGCATTTT. Amino acids: CSAREGGAYQPQHF.